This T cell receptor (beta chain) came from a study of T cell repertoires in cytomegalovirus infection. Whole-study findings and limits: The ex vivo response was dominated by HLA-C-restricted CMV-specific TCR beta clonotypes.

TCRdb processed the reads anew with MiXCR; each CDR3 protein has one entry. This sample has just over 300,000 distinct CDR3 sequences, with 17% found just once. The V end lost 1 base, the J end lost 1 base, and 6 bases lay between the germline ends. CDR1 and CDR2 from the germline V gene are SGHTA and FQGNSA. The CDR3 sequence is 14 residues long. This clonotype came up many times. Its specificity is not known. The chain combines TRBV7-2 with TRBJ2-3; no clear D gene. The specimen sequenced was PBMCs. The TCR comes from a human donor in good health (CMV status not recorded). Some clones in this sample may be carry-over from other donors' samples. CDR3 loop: CASSLVVGTDTQYF. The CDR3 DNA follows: TGTGCCAGCAGCTTAGTTGTGGGCACAGATACGCAGTATTTT.